These 16 T cell receptor beta chains share one sample of origin, sequenced in a study of T-cell reconstitution after alpha-beta-depleted transplantation in children. Unique molecular identifiers were used to barcode this TCRbeta library. One entry per CDR3 protein, called by TCRdb with MiXCR from the PCR reads. The sample carries 70,000 to 95,000 distinct CDR3 sequences, 12% recorded once. Sequences were derived from PBMCs from the stem cell graft donor, sampled from the stem cell graft. Receptors were obtained from a human donor who donated a stem cell graft to a child with inherited bone marrow failure.

This clonotype was counted ten times or more. This chain links TRBV7-8 with TRBJ1-6, with TRBD1 as a possible D gene (6 bases). CDR1 is SGHVS and CDR2 is FQNEAQ in the germline V gene. The CDR3 is 15 residues long. The V and J ends lost 6 bases and 10 bases respectively, with 19 bases between them. CDR3 sequence (DNA): TGTGCCAGCAGAATACAACAGGGCCCATCGTCACCCCTCCACTTT. Amino acids: CASRIQQGPSSPLHF.

This clonotype occurred many times. V is TRBV10-3 and J is TRBJ2-5; TRBD2 is a possible D gene (5 bases). The germline V gene encodes CDR1 ENHRY and CDR2 SYGVKD. The CDR3 consists of 17 residues. V lost 0 bases and J lost 0, with 14 bases in between. In DNA, the CDR3 is TGTGCCATCAGTGAGTCGAGGGTTGTACTCTACCAAGAGACCCAGTACTTC. Its translation is CAISESRVVLYQETQYF.

The sample holds many counts of this clonotype. The chain combines TRBV29-1 with TRBJ2-5, with 9 bases lining up with TRBD2. Germline CDR1 is SQVTM and CDR2 is ANQGSEA. The CDR3 totals 14 residues. Losses at the gene ends were 5 bases for V and 1 base for J; bases not matched to a gene: 5. CDR3 coding DNA: TGCAGCGTTTTAAGGACTAGCGCCCAAGAGACCCAGTACTTC. It specifies CSVLRTSAQETQYF.

This clonotype was picked up a small number of times. The chain combines TRBV5-6 with TRBJ2-3; 10 positions match TRBD2. This CDR3 has 15 residues. Germline loops: CDR1 SGHDT, CDR2 YYEEEE. Trimming cost V 7 bases and J 1 base; bases outside gene matches: 6. In nucleotides, the CDR3 is TGTGCCAGCGTGGCTAGCGGGAGTGGCACAGATACGCAGTATTTT. Translating it yields CASVASGSGTDTQYF.

The gene calls are TRBV6-6 and TRBJ1-2, with D perhaps matching TRBD1 (5 bases). Deletions cut 5 bases from V and 8 bases from J, with 18 bases between. CDR3 size: 14 residues. Germline CDR1 reads MNHNY; CDR2 reads SVGAGI (reference sequence). The CDR3 DNA reads TGTGCCAGCAGTCCCTTACCGCGGCGGGGCGGCTACACCTTC. Protein product: CASSPLPRRGGYTF.

This clonotype was detected many times. The V and J genes are TRBV28 and TRBJ2-7; TRBD1 matches at 7 bases. Germline CDR1 reads MDHEN; CDR2 reads SYDVKM. This CDR3 spans 15 amino acids. The V gene end was trimmed by 6 bases and the J gene end by 3 bases; junction bases not matched to a gene: 11. The CDR3 here is CASSYLGQNFYEQYF. For the CDR3, the DNA is TGTGCCAGCAGCTATCTGGGACAGAATTTCTACGAGCAGTACTTC. The variable domain in full, completed from reference TRBV28 and TRBJ2-7, reads DVKVTQSSRYLVKRTGEKVFLECVQDMDHENMFWYRQDPGLGLRLIYFSYDVKMKEKGDIPEGYSVSREKKERFSLILESASTNQTSMYLCASSYLGQNFYEQYFGPGTRLTVT.

This clonotype appeared many times. This sequence joins TRBV5-1 and TRBJ2-2, with a weak D call TRBD1 (5 bases). V dropped 0 bases and J dropped 4 bases, with 10 bases sitting between them. This CDR3 has 15 amino acids. Germline V gene sequence: CDR1 SGHRS, CDR2 YFSETQ. DNA for the CDR3: TGCGCCAGCAGCTTGGCATCAGGGCCCACCGGGGAGCTGTTTTTT. Translation gives CASSLASGPTGELFF.

This clonotype was counted ten times or more. In nucleotides, the CDR3 is TGCAGCGTTGAGGTCCGGGGTGGCTACACCTTC. Protein sequence: CSVEVRGGYTF. The rearrangement links TRBV29-1 to TRBJ1-2, with D unresolved. Germline-derived CDR1 and CDR2 are SQVTM and ANQGSEA. V lost 3 bases to trimming and J lost 7 bases, with 9 bases between them. This CDR3 has 11 residues.

This clonotype occurred many times. The rearrangement links TRBV7-2 to TRBJ2-5; 14 bases agree with TRBD2. The length of the CDR3 is 16 residues. Trimming took 3 bases from V and 5 from J; bases not matched to a gene: 5. Germline V CDR1 and CDR2: SGHTA, FQGNSA. CDR3 sequence (DNA): TGTGCCAGCAGCTTCCGGACTAGCGGGGGGTGGGAGACCCAGTACTTC. Translated, it gives CASSFRTSGGWETQYF.

This clonotype was picked up many times. The chain links TRBV5-1 to TRBJ1-1, with 7 nucleotides matching TRBD1. The CDR3 consists of 13 residues. Germline trimming cut 4 bases from V and 0 bases from J; bases unmatched to any gene: 0. Germline CDR1 SGHRS, CDR2 YFSETQ. The CDR3 loop is CASSTGVNTEAFF. The CDR3 nucleotides are TGCGCCAGCAGCACAGGGGTGAACACTGAAGCTTTCTTT.

In its sample, this clonotype was seen many times. The rearrangement links TRBV7-8 to TRBJ2-2, with 7 positions matching TRBD2. Germline V gives CDR1 SGHVS, CDR2 FQNEAQ. This CDR3 region has 16 residues. V lost 4 bases, J lost 8 bases, and 13 bases stayed unmatched. CDR3 coding DNA: TGTGCCAGCAGCTCCCAGGGCCGGGAGGCGGGGGGGGAGCTGTTTTTT. Residues: CASSSQGREAGGELFF. The variable domain in full, completed from reference TRBV7-8 and TRBJ2-2, reads GAGVSQSPRYKVAKRGQDVALRCDPISGHVSLFWYQQALGQGPEFLTYFQNEAQLDKSGLPSDRFFAERPEGSVSTLKIQRTQQEDSAVYLCASSSQGREAGGELFFGEGSRLTVL.

This clonotype was picked up one time. Written as DNA, the CDR3 is TGTGCCAGCACCTACGGGCGGGAGGGCCAAGAGACCCAGTACTTC. Protein: CASTYGREGQETQYF. V usage is TRBV6-2 or TRBV6-3 and J usage is TRBJ2-5; 9 bases fit TRBD2. CDR3 length: 15 amino acids. Germline V CDR1 and CDR2: MNHEY, SVGEGT. Trimming removed 7 bases from V and 1 base from J; junction bases left unmatched: 7.

This clonotype was recorded once. The chain carries TRBV12-5 and TRBJ2-3; 7 nucleotides agree with TRBD1. With V trimmed by 6 bases and J by 2 bases, 8 bases remained unmatched. Germline loops: CDR1 LGHNT, CDR2 FRNRAP. The CDR3 length is 15 residues. CDR3 in amino acids: CASGWGQTFTDTQYF. CDR3 nucleotide sequence: TGTGCTAGTGGCTGGGGACAGACCTTCACAGATACGCAGTATTTT. Variable domain in full (rest from reference TRBV12-5 and TRBJ2-3): DARVTQTPRHKVTEMGQEVTMRCQPILGHNTVFWYRQTMMQGLELLAYFRNRAPLDDSGMPKDRFSAEMPDATLATLKIQPSEPRDSAVYFCASGWGQTFTDTQYFGPGTRLTVL.

Many counts were recorded for this clonotype. This chain links TRBV5-1 with TRBJ2-1; tentatively, D is TRBD1 (5 bases). This CDR3 has 12 residues. The V end lost 0 bases, the J end lost 8 bases, and 6 bases lay between the germline ends. Germline V gene sequence: CDR1 SGHRS, CDR2 YFSETQ. The CDR3 spells CASSLVGDEQFF. In DNA form, the CDR3 reads TGCGCCAGCAGCTTGGTAGGGGATGAGCAGTTCTTC.

V is TRBV12-5 and J is TRBJ2-7; 9 bases fit TRBD2. CDR3 length: 15 residues. In germline, CDR1 is LGHNT, CDR2 FRNRAP. J gave up 4 bases and V 5 bases, and 9 bases lay outside the gene matches. Here the CDR3 reads CASGPRPSGVYEQYF. The CDR3 DNA sequence: TGTGCTAGTGGTCCAAGGCCTAGCGGGGTTTACGAGCAGTACTTC.

The V call is TRBV29-1, the J call TRBJ2-3, with 9 nucleotides matching TRBD2. The CDR3 length is 12 residues. Trimming took 4 bases from V and 6 from J; bases not matched to a gene: 2. Germline CDR1 reads SQVTM; CDR2 reads ANQGSEA. The CDR3: CSVGLAEDTQYF. The DNA for the CDR3 is TGCAGCGTTGGACTAGCGGAGGATACGCAGTATTTT.